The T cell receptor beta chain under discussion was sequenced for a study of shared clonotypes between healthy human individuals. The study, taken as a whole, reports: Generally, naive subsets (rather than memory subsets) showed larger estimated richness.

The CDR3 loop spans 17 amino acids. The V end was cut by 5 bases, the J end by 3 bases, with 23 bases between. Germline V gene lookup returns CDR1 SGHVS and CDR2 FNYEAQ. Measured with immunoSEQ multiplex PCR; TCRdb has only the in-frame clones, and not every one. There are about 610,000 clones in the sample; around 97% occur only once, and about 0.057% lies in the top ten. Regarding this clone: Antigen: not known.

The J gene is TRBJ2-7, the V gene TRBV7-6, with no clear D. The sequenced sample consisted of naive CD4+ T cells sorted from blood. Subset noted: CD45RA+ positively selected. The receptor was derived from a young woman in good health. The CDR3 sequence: CASSPIPKLEMFYEQYF. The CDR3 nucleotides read TGTGCCAGCAGCCCAATACCAAAGCTGGAGATGTTCTACGAGCAGTACTTC.